The T cell receptor beta chain under discussion was sequenced for a study of blood T cell repertoires in COVID-19. On the study more broadly: Sources were T cells, B-cell-depleted T cells, or PBMCs; the material itself was cDNA or gDNA.

Here immunoSEQ multiplex PCR was the method, and the copy in TCRdb shows in-frame clones only, minus some. The sample yields hundreds of thousands of clones, 87% seen once. The V gene's germline CDR1 is LGHNA and CDR2 YSLEER. V lost 2 bases, J lost 1 base, and 7 bases lay in between. This CDR3 region has 14 residues. Enrollees, roughly 18 to 89 years old, lived in around 23 US areas. The V and J genes are TRBV4-3 and TRBJ2-3; D uncertain. Sequenced sample: PBMCs or T cells enriched from blood (not recorded which). The clonotype comes from a woman between 18 and 29 years old who had recovered from COVID-19. The CDR3 protein is CASSQLVGTDTQYF. The CDR3 DNA sequence: TGCGCCAGCAGCCAACTAGTTGGCACAGATACGCAGTATTTT.